The 22 T cell receptor beta chains reported below all come from one sample, sequenced in a study of beta chain features in type 1 diabetes. Every bit of the isolated RNA underwent reverse transcription, so sequencing read expressed TCRB transcripts. Method: immunoSEQ multiplex PCR; TCRdb's copy keeps in-frame clones and lacks some. The data contain around 500,000 clones, roughly 11% of them singletons. The sequencing sample was made of naive CD4+ T cells from blood. The receptors originated from a woman younger than 35 in good health.

This clone has more than one count but fewer than ten. The chain joins TRBV5-1 to TRBJ2-5; TRBD1 agrees at 8 bases. The V gene end was trimmed by 2 bases and the J gene end by 3 bases; junction bases not matched to a gene: 9. CDR3 size: 16 residues. The germline V gene encodes CDR1 SGHRS and CDR2 YFSETQ. The chain's CDR3 is CASSFEPMDREETQYF. In DNA form, the CDR3 reads TGCGCCAGCAGCTTTGAACCCATGGACAGGGAAGAGACCCAGTACTTC.

The rearrangement joins TRBV4-3 to TRBJ2-1, with 8 bases matching TRBD2. Germline V CDR1 and CDR2: LGHNA, YSLEER. CDR3 length: 16 amino acids. J gave up 4 bases and V 2 bases, and 7 bases lay outside the gene matches. The CDR3 loop reads CASSQPRLAPYNEQFF. CDR3 DNA: TGCGCCAGCAGCCAACCGAGACTAGCGCCTTACAATGAGCAGTTCTTC.

The V and J genes are TRBV7-3 and TRBJ2-1; D gene uncertain. This CDR3 spans 13 amino acids. V dropped 2 bases and J dropped 7 bases, with 9 bases sitting between them. CDR1 is SGHTA, CDR2 FQGTGA, per germline. CDR3 region: CASSLGLRNEQFF. The DNA for the CDR3 is TGTGCCAGCAGCTTAGGGCTGCGGAATGAGCAGTTCTTC.

In its sample, this clone was seen a few times. The J gene is TRBJ2-1, the V gene TRBV4-3; D gene unclear. This CDR3 contains 13 residues. Germline values: CDR1 LGHNA, CDR2 YSLEER. V lost 0 bases to trimming and J lost 10 bases, with 10 bases between them. CDR3 in DNA: TGCGCCAGCAGCCAAGATCGGGCGATAGAGCAGTTCTTC. Translating gives CASSQDRAIEQFF.

The chain is built from TRBV7-2 and TRBJ1-6; D perhaps matches TRBD1 (6 bases). Germline assignment: CDR1 SGHTA and CDR2 FQGNSA. The CDR3 totals 17 residues. V was shortened by 5 bases and J by 9 bases, with 23 bases between the two germline ends. CDR3 region: CASSVKGGKVLGSPLHF. CDR3 DNA sequence: TGTGCCAGCAGCGTAAAAGGGGGAAAGGTTTTAGGTTCACCCCTCCACTTT.

This clone appeared once. The rearrangement links TRBV7-2 to TRBJ2-7; the match to TRBD2 covers 16 bases. Unmatched junction bases numbered 6, after V lost 7 bases and J lost 6 bases. There are 15 residues in the CDR3. The germline gives CDR1 SGHTA, CDR2 FQGNSA. The DNA for the CDR3 is TGTGCCAGCACCTTGGGACTAGCGGGAGGGAGCGAGCAGTACTTC. Translated, it gives CASTLGLAGGSEQYF.

The V and J genes are TRBV29-1 and TRBJ1-1; maybe TRBD1 (5 bases). V dropped 7 bases and J dropped 0 bases, with 18 bases sitting between them. The V gene's germline CDR1 is SQVTM and CDR2 ANQGSEA. This CDR3 has 15 amino acids. DNA of the CDR3: TGCAGCGCTATCGACGTACAGGACATGAACACTGAAGCTTTCTTT. Amino acid sequence: CSAIDVQDMNTEAFF.

The chain carries TRBV13 and TRBJ2-7; D is perhaps TRBD2 (5 bases). The germline V gene has CDR1 PRHDT and CDR2 FYEKMQ (reference sequence). With 0 bases removed from V and 3 bases from J, the gap between germline ends came to 12 bases. The CDR3 length is 15 residues. The CDR3 protein is CASSLGRRGIYEQYV. DNA of the CDR3: TGTGCCAGCAGCTTAGGCCGTCGGGGAATCTACGAGCAGTACGTC.

This clone came up a few times. The rearrangement uses TRBV29-1 and TRBJ1-5; D is undetermined. The germline V and J ends were trimmed by 7 bases and 1 base, with 14 bases remaining between them. CDR1 and CDR2 (germline): SQVTM, ANQGSEA. There are 14 residues in the CDR3. The CDR3 is CSGVFGKSNQPQHF. As DNA, the CDR3 is TGCAGCGGGGTTTTTGGGAAGAGCAATCAGCCCCAGCATTTT.

This clone was counted a few times. The identical CDR3 is also encoded by other nucleotide sequences in the sample. This sequence joins TRBV7-2 and TRBJ2-2; the D gene is possibly TRBD1 (5 bases). The CDR3 contains 15 residues. The V gene lost 1 base and the J gene lost 0 bases, with 6 bases spanning the gap. Germline values: CDR1 SGHTA, CDR2 FQGNSA. In nucleotides, the CDR3 is TGTGCCAGCAGCTTAGGGACAACGAACACCGGGGAGCTGTTTTTT. Translating gives CASSLGTTNTGELFF.

This chain connects TRBV5-5 to TRBJ2-1; no firm D call. Between the trimmed V and J ends, which lost 3 bases and 10 bases, there was a span of 11 bases. Germline V gives CDR1 SGHKS, CDR2 YYEKEE (reference sequence). The CDR3 length is 12 residues. For the CDR3, the DNA is TGTGCCAGCAGCTATTCGCCACGGGAGCAGTTCTTC. As protein: CASSYSPREQFF.

This clone showed up just a few times. The rearrangement uses TRBV5-1 and TRBJ2-1, with D perhaps TRBD1 or TRBD2 (5 bases each). V was cut by 3 bases and J by 6 bases, with 13 bases left in between. Germline values: CDR1 SGHRS, CDR2 YFSETQ. This CDR3 has 14 amino acids. The CDR3 reads CASSSGGVGNEQFF. CDR3 in DNA: TGCGCCAGCAGCTCTGGGGGAGTGGGCAATGAGCAGTTCTTC.

This clone was detected only a few times. The chain is built from TRBV30 and TRBJ2-7, with 11 positions matching TRBD2. Germline CDR1 GTSNPN, CDR2 SVGIG (reference sequence). CDR3 length: 15 amino acids. Germline trimming cut 4 bases from V and 4 bases from J; bases unmatched to any gene: 9. The CDR3 reads CAWTRGTSGGYEQYF. CDR3 in DNA: TGTGCCTGGACTCGAGGGACTAGCGGAGGATACGAGCAGTACTTC.

The V gene is TRBV7-2, the J gene TRBJ2-2; D not certain. There are 14 residues in the CDR3. V was trimmed by 1 base and J by 2 bases, leaving 5 bases between them. Germline lookup yields CDR1 SGHTA and CDR2 FQGNSA. CDR3: CASSLGYNTGELFF. DNA of the CDR3: TGTGCCAGCAGCTTAGGATACAACACCGGGGAGCTGTTTTTT.

The V and J genes are TRBV7-2 and TRBJ1-4; 9 bases align to TRBD1. The germline V gene has CDR1 SGHTA and CDR2 FQGNSA. Trimming removed 1 base from V and 8 bases from J; junction bases left unmatched: 5. CDR3 length: 15 residues. DNA of the CDR3: TGTGCCAGCAGCTTAGGGGACAGGGTCCCCGAAAAACTGTTTTTT. It codes for CASSLGDRVPEKLFF.

The CDR3 DNA reads TGCAGCGGCTGGATAGCGGGAGTTAGTGAGACCCAGTACTTC. Translating gives CSGWIAGVSETQYF. This rearrangement joins TRBV29-1 to TRBJ2-5; TRBD2 aligns across 9 bases. The CDR3 totals 14 residues. The germline gives CDR1 SQVTM, CDR2 ANQGSEA. V lost 7 bases, J lost 5 bases, and 11 bases stayed unmatched.

The CDR3 here is CASSQTGTGAYEQYF. In DNA, the CDR3 is TGTGCCAGCAGCCAGACCGGGACAGGGGCATACGAGCAGTACTTC. V is TRBV7-3 and J is TRBJ2-7; 10 bases line up with TRBD1. V dropped 5 bases and J dropped 4; count of bases not matched to a gene: 8. The V gene's germline CDR1 is SGHTA and CDR2 FQGTGA. This CDR3 has 15 amino acids.

This clone showed up just a few times. The rearrangement joins TRBV9 to TRBJ2-2; a weak D match, TRBD2 (6 bases). V lost 4 bases, J lost 5 bases, and 12 bases lay in between. The CDR3 contains 14 residues. Germline CDR1 and CDR2: SGDLS and YYNGEE. The CDR3: CASSLTRGTGELFF. The CDR3 DNA is TGTGCCAGCAGCCTCACCCGGGGGACCGGGGAGCTGTTTTTT.

This clone was observed a few times. This chain connects TRBV29-1 to TRBJ2-5; 10 bases align to TRBD2. V lost 7 bases, J lost 1 base, and 9 bases stayed unmatched. The germline gives CDR1 SQVTM, CDR2 ANQGSEA. CDR3 size: 15 residues. The chain's CDR3 is CSGHASGGSQETQYF. For the CDR3, the DNA is TGCAGCGGCCACGCTAGCGGGGGAAGCCAAGAGACCCAGTACTTC.

The CDR3 sequence: CSVSTFATDTQYF. In nucleotides, the CDR3 is TGCAGCGTCTCGACCTTTGCCACAGATACGCAGTATTTT. The chain combines TRBV29-1 with TRBJ2-3; D unclear. Germline V gives CDR1 SQVTM, CDR2 ANQGSEA. The CDR3 sequence is 13 residues long. V lost 6 bases to trimming and J lost 2 bases, with 12 bases between them.

The rearrangement uses TRBV30 and TRBJ2-5; TRBD1 matches 8 bases. Gene TRBJ2-7 matches the end of the DNA better, so the J call may be wrong. The CDR3 loop spans 13 amino acids. Germline V gene sequence: CDR1 GTSNPN, CDR2 SVGIG (reference sequence). CDR3 nucleotide sequence: TGTGCCTGTAGGCGGACAGGGATCTACGAGCAGTACTTC. This encodes CACRRTGIYEQYF.

This clone was seen only a few times. The V call is TRBV11-2, the J call TRBJ1-2; D possibly corresponds to TRBD1 (6 bases). CDR1 is SGHAT, CDR2 FQNNGV, per germline. This CDR3 contains 14 residues. V shed 5 bases and J shed 0 bases, with 10 bases lying between them. The CDR3 nucleotides read TGTGCCAGCAGCGGGACAACATCTAACTATGGCTACACCTTC. It translates to CASSGTTSNYGYTF. The full variable domain, with the rest looked up from reference TRBV11-2 and TRBJ1-2, is EAGVAQSPRYKIIEKRQSVAFWCNPISGHATLYWYQQILGQGPKLLIQFQNNGVVDDSQLPKDRFSAERLKGVDSTLKIQPAKLEDSAVYLCASSGTTSNYGYTFGSGTRLTVV.